These T cell receptor beta chains were read from a single sample in a study of beta chain features in type 1 diabetes. TCRdb's table, derived via immunoSEQ multiplex PCR, lists solely in-frame clones and lacks some. This table has 300,000 to 400,000 clones, about 13% appearing once. Material for sequencing was naive CD4+ T cells from blood. These TCRs come from a woman aged 18-35 years with type 1 diabetes. Each CDR3 is given with its conserved first and last residue. A D gene is named only where the DNA matches it firmly. A row's size may be missing; if present it is once, few, many or a size class.

TRBJ1-1 | TRBV9 | TRBD1 | few | CASDRVRGTEAFF | TGTGCCAGTGACAGGGTACGCGGCACTGAAGCTTTCTTT
TRBJ2-1 | TRBV5-1 | TRBD2 | few | CASSRTRSYNEQFF | TGCGCCAGCAGCCGGACTAGATCCTACAATGAGCAGTTCTTC
TRBJ2-1 | TRBV30 | TRBD1 | . | CAWSWDSSYNEQFF | TGTGCCTGGAGCTGGGACAGCTCCTACAATGAGCAGTTCTTC
TRBJ1-1 | TRBV29-1 | . | . | CSVFVYLNTEAFF | TGCAGCGTTTTTGTCTATCTGAACACTGAAGCTTTCTTT
TRBJ2-3 | TRBV11-1 | . | . | CASSFQPGIGTDTQYF | TGTGCCAGCAGCTTTCAACCGGGAATAGGGACAGATACGCAGTATTTT
TRBJ2-1 | TRBV7-2 | TRBD2 | . | CASSLTLAGWDEQFF | TGTGCCAGCAGCTTAACACTAGCGGGATGGGATGAGCAGTTCTTC
TRBJ2-5 | TRBV7-9 | TRBD1 | . | CASSRFQGTEETQYF | TGTGCCAGCAGCCGATTTCAAGGGACAGAAGAGACCCAGTACTTC
TRBJ1-1 | TRBV7-3 | . | few | CASSSDSGTEAFF | TGTGCCAGCAGTTCCGATTCGGGCACTGAAGCTTTCTTT
TRBJ2-5 | TRBV7-2 | . | . | CASSSPKAWGEETQYF | TGTGCCAGCAGCTCCCCTAAAGCGTGGGGGGAGGAGACCCAGTACTTC
TRBJ2-5 | TRBV30 | . | . | CAWSPGTQETQYF | TGTGCCTGGAGTCCCGGGACTCAAGAGACCCAGTACTTC
TRBJ2-1 | TRBV18 | TRBD2 | few | CASSPRSGSGNEQFF | TGTGCCAGCTCACCACGGAGCGGGAGTGGGAATGAGCAGTTCTTC